This T cell receptor beta chain appears in the sequencing data of a study of Graves' ophthalmopathy and Graves' hyperthyroidism. Findings and caveats of the study: Blood also held most thyroid clonotypes expanded above 0.001 frequency.

Comments on this clonotype: Its antigen is not identified.

Germline V lookup: CDR1 SNHLY, CDR2 FYNNEI. The length of the CDR3 is 15 residues. The trim removed 4 bases at V and 1 base at J, leaving 7 bases unmatched. CDR3 regions of TCR beta were amplified from RNA transcripts. An opening RT-PCR round employed HTBI primers and preceded a second-round multiplex PCR. TCRdb re-analysed the multiplex PCR reads in MiXCR, keeping a single row per CDR3 protein. The sample carries around 1.1 million distinct CDR3 sequences, 35% to 40% recorded once. Additional autoimmune diseases, uncontrolled infections, pregnancy or lactation disqualified patients. This receptor was obtained from an adult man with Graves' hyperthyroidism. The chain links TRBV2 to TRBJ2-7; 7 bases align to TRBD2. The specimen was peripheral blood or thyroid tissue (not recorded which). This CDR3 reads CASSAPRGSSYEQYF. DNA of the CDR3: TGTGCCAGCAGTGCTCCTCGCGGGAGTTCCTACGAGCAGTACTTC.